Given below is one T cell receptor (beta chain) in context. No antigen is known for it. Positive CCR7 selection of CD45RO-negative cells yielded the naive CD8 cells, and terminally differentiated effector memory CD45RA+ cells were excluded. The healthy adult donors were HIV-negative and reported no recent acute infections or vaccinations. With 7 bases clipped from V and 7 bases from J, the junction kept 13 bases outside the gene matches. This CDR3 has 14 residues. Germline V gives CDR1 SQVTM, CDR2 ANQGSEA. The data stem from a study of shared clonotypes between healthy human individuals. Study conclusions and caveats: In this cohort, only blood was sampled, and tissue repertoires likely differ.

Replicate PCRs for sorted subsets used approximately 190 ng DNA; this equaled 25,000 to 30,000 T cell genomes. The protocol was immunoSEQ multiplex PCR, while the TCRdb copy is restricted to in-frame clones and leaves out a portion. There are 550,000 to 650,000 clones in the sample; about 96% occur only once, and 0.11% lies in the top ten. This clonotype was sampled from a woman under 40 in good health. Sequenced input: naive CD8+ T cells sorted from blood. V usage is TRBV29-1 and J usage is TRBJ1-2, with TRBD1 identical over 9 bases. CDR3 sequence reads: CSATPGTGIGGYTF. CDR3 DNA: TGCAGCGCAACGCCTGGGACAGGGATTGGTGGCTACACCTTC.